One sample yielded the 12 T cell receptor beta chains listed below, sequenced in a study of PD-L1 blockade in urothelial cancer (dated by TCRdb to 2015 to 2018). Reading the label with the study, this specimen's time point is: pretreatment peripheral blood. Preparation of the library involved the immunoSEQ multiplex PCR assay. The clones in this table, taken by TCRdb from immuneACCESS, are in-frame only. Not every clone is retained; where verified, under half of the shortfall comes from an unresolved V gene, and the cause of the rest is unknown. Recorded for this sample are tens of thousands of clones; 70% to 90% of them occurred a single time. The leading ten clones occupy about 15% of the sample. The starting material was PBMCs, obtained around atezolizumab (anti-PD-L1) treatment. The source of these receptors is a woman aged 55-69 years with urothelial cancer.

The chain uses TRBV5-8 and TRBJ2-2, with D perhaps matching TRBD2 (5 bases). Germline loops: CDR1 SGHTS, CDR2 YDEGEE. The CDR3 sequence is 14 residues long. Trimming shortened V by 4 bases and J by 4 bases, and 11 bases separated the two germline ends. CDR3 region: CASSGRGITGELFF. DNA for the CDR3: TGTGCCAGCAGCGGAAGAGGGATCACCGGGGAGCTGTTTTTT.

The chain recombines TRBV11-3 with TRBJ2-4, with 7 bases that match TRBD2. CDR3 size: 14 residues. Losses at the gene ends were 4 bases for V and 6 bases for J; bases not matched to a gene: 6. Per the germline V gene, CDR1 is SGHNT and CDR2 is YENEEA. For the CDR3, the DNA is TGTGCCAGCAGCTCGGGCCCGGGGGGAAACATTCAGTACTTC. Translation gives CASSSGPGGNIQYF.

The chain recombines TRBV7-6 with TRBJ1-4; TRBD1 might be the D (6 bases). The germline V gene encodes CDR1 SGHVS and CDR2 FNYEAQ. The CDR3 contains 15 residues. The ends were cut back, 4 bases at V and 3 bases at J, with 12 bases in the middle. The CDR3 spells CASSSARGPNEKLFF. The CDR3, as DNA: TGTGCCAGCAGCTCCGCCAGGGGCCCTAATGAAAAACTGTTTTTT.

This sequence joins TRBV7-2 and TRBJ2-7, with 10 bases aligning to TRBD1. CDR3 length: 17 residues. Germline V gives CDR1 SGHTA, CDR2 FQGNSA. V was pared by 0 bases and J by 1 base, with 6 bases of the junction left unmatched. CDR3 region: CASSLAGQGINSYEQYF. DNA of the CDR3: TGTGCCAGCAGCTTAGCGGGACAGGGGATCAATTCCTACGAGCAGTACTTC.

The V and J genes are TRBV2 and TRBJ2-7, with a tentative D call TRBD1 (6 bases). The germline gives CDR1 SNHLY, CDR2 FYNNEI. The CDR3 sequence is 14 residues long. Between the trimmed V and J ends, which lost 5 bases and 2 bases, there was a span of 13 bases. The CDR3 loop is CASSPGTLTYEQYF. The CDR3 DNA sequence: TGTGCCAGCAGTCCCGGGACACTGACCTACGAGCAGTACTTC.

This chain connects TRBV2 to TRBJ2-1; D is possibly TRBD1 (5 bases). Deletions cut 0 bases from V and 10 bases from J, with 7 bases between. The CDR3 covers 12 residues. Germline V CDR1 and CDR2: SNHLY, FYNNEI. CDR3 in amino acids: CASSEARTEQFF. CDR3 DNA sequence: TGTGCCAGCAGTGAAGCTCGGACAGAGCAGTTCTTC.

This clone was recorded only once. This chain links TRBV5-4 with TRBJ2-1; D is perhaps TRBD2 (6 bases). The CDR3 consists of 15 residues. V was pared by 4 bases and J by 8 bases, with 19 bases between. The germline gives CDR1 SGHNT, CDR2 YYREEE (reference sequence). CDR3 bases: TGTGCCAGCAGCCCGTGGGACGCGGGACGGGATGAGCAGTTCTTC. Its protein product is CASSPWDAGRDEQFF.

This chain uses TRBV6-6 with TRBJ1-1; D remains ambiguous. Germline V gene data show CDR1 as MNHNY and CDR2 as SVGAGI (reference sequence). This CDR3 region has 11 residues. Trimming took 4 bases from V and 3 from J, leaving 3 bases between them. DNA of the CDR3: TGTGCCAGCAGTTCTTACACTGAAGCTTTCTTT. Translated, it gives CASSSYTEAFF.

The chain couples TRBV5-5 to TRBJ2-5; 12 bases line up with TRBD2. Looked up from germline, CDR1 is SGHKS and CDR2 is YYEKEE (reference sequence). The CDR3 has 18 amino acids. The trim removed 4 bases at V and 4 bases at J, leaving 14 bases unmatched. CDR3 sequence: CASSPTTSGRWGGETQYF. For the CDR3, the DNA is TGTGCCAGCAGCCCTACGACTAGCGGGAGATGGGGTGGAGAGACCCAGTACTTC.

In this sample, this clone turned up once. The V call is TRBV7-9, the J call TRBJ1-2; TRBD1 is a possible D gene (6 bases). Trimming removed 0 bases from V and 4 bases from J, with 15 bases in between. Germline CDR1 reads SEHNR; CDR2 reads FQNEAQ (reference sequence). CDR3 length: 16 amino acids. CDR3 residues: CASSLAPPSDSYGYTF. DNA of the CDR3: TGTGCCAGCAGCTTAGCGCCTCCTTCGGACAGCTATGGCTACACCTTC.

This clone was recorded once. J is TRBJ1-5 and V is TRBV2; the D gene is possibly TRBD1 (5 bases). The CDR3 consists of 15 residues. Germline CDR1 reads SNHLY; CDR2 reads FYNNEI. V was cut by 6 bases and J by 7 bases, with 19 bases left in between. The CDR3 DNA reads TGTGCCAGCAGCGGATCCGGGGGAACGGCACAGCCCCAGCATTTT. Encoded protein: CASSGSGGTAQPQHF.

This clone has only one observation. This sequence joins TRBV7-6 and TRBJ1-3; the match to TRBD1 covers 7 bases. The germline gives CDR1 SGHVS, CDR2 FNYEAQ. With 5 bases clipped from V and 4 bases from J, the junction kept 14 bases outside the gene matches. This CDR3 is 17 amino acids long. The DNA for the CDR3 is TGTGCCAGCAGCCCATATGGAACAGGGGCGCAAGGAAACACCATATATTTT. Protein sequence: CASSPYGTGAQGNTIYF.